This TCR beta chain was recovered during a study of CD8 T cells in Susac syndrome. An input of about 0.5 to 1 ug of RNA was subjected to reverse transcription using random hexamers. TCRdb fed the immunoSEQ multiplex PCR reads into MiXCR, producing one record per CDR3 protein. The top ten hold about 0.15% of the sample, which has roughly 220,000 distinct CDR3 sequences, approximately 94% seen once. The V and J ends lost 7 bases and 4 bases, in that order; junction bases with no gene match: 19. Germline V gene data show CDR1 as SGHTA and CDR2 as FQGTGA. The CDR3 is 19 amino acids. Negative magnetic isolation gave CD8+ and CD4+ cells; FACS enriched CD8+ TEMRA.

This clonotype was sampled from a human donor with Susac syndrome. The J gene is TRBJ2-1, the V gene TRBV7-3; 10 nucleotides align to TRBD2. The sequencing sample was made of CD4+ T cells from PBMCs. The CDR3 spells CASTFRVSGGPMGYNEQFF. The CDR3 DNA reads TGTGCCAGCACCTTCCGGGTTAGCGGGGGGCCGATGGGTTACAATGAGCAGTTCTTC.